This TCR beta chain was identified in a study of blood T cell repertoires in COVID-19 (dated by TCRdb to the early 2020s). For the study in its entirety: Samples covering the acute and convalescent phases of COVID-19 were provided by collaborators in the United States, Italy and Spain. The prospective study material was composed of cDNA or gDNA derived from T cells, B-cell-depleted T cells, or PBMCs. Deeply sampled blood TCRbeta repertoires from subjects exposed to, actively infected with, or recovered from COVID-19 were included in the dataset. The repertoires were released in a freely available public database intended as a resource for research on the immune response to SARS-CoV-2. The samples were drawn from the first 160 participants of the ongoing ImmuneRACE study and from 1,200 or so subjects provided by 6 global collaborators. Nearly every sample came with metadata listing a de-identified subject ID, COVID-19 status, age in years and sex. Where available, HLA class I and class II types were obtained from metadata supplied by the sample provider rather than from assay-based typing.

In regard to this clone: Which antigen it targets is not known. No much larger clone exists at a distance of one base, and base qualities are not known.

The immunoSEQ Assay, a bias-controlled multiplex PCR, was used to amplify TCRbeta CDR3 regions from genomic DNA. The source study handled its data this way. Within the assay, amplification of reference gene primers was used to estimate how many nucleated cells each sample contained. Sequence reads were collapsed and filtered to measure the absolute abundance of every unique TCRbeta CDR3 rearrangement. Productive Simpson clonality was computed per sample as the square root of Simpson's diversity index over productive rearrangements. Imported from immuneACCESS, the table was reduced by TCRdb to in-frame sequences with V and J called. These copies leave out some clones; in studies compared against another copy, an unresolved V gene accounts for under half, and the cause of the remainder is not known. The V and J calls and the clone size are those of that table, but D and trimming were determined from the DNA. This sample lists around 120,000 clones; roughly 89% were detected once. The ten largest account for about 4% of the sample.

One collaborating source in Seattle enrolled patients while the patients were actively infected and followed the patients over time throughout the course of disease. Each collaborating institution followed its own protocols to collect whole blood in K2EDTA tubes. Collaborator samples were shipped for TCRbeta analysis as frozen whole blood, isolated PBMCs, or DNA extracted from either sample type. Paper-wide results and their limitations: The amount of clinical and demographic metadata varied by source and participant and was provided uncurated.

In the germline V gene, CDR1 corresponds to SGHRS and CDR2 to YFSETQ. From its cysteine to its phenylalanine, the CDR3 spans 15 amino acids. The retained sequence is limited to the CDR3, 45 bases, with the frame set at the first base. The germline V end is reduced by 0 bases and the J end by 5 bases; junction bases left unmatched: 5. This TCR was sampled from a woman aged 60-70 years with COVID-19, enrolled during active disease. Here the chain combines TRBV5-1 and TRBJ2-7, with 10 junctional bases fitting TRBD1. Source material: peripheral blood. The DNA sequence is as follows: TGCGCCAGCAGCTTGGCCCGACAGGGGGCTGACGAGCAGTACTTC. Its amino acids are CASSLARQGADEQYF. The CDR3, completed at both ends by the reference TRBV5-1 and TRBJ2-7 genes, gives the full variable domain KAGVTQTPRYLIKTRGQQVTLSCSPISGHRSVSWYQQTPGQGLQFLFEYFSETQRNKGNFPGRFSGRQFSNSRSEMNVSTLELGDSALYLCASSLARQGADEQYFGPGTRLTVT.